One and the same sample provided the 21 T cell receptor beta chains below, sequenced in a study of beta chain features in type 1 diabetes. Study results and caveats: All four CD4+ subsets of Type 1 diabetes patients contained TCRB CDR3s that were moderately but significantly shorter.

The antigens for these receptors are not known. Since all of the isolated RNA was reverse transcribed, expressed TCRB transcripts were what got sequenced. Repertoires were generated with immunoSEQ multiplex PCR, while TCRdb's copy carries only in-frame clones and drops some. Found here are approximately 600,000 clones, around 12% of them singletons; the top ten hold approximately 0.11%. The sequenced sample was naive CD4+ T cells from blood. The receptors were sampled from a man younger than 45 with type 1 diabetes.

This chain connects TRBV7-2 to TRBJ2-3; no firm D call. This CDR3 comprises 13 residues. Trimming removed 5 bases from V and 2 bases from J, with 8 bases in between. CDR1 and CDR2 from the germline V gene are SGHTA and FQGNSA. CDR3 region: CASSPRITDTQYF. CDR3 DNA: TGTGCCAGCAGCCCCCGAATCACAGATACGCAGTATTTT. The whole variable domain, filled in from reference TRBV7-2 and TRBJ2-3, reads GAGVSQSPSNKVTEKGKDVELRCDPISGHTALYWYRQSLGQGLEFLIYFQGNSAPDKSGLPSDRFSAERTGGSVSTLTIQRTQQEDSAVYLCASSPRITDTQYFGPGTRLTVL.

This rearrangement joins TRBV5-6 to TRBJ1-2; D is undetermined. CDR3 length equals 15 residues. V dropped 7 bases and J dropped 1 base, with 17 bases sitting between them. Looked up from germline, CDR1 is SGHDT and CDR2 is YYEEEE. CDR3 region: CASGRSDRDNYGYTF. The CDR3 DNA follows: TGTGCCAGCGGGAGATCGGACCGGGATAACTATGGCTACACCTTC.

This clone occurred a few times. V is TRBV29-1 and J is TRBJ2-7, with D perhaps TRBD1 (7 bases). Germline CDR1 and CDR2: SQVTM and ANQGSEA. The length of the CDR3 is 14 residues. V was trimmed by 1 base and J by 4 bases, leaving 14 bases between them. CDR3 coding DNA: TGCAGCGTTGAAGCACAGCAGGGGGGATACGAGCAGTACTTC. Amino acids: CSVEAQQGGYEQYF.

V gene TRBV30 combines with J gene TRBJ2-3; no clear D gene. The length of the CDR3 is 15 residues. From germline, CDR1 is GTSNPN and CDR2 SVGIG (reference sequence). V shed 0 bases and J shed 0 bases, with 10 bases lying between them. The CDR3 is CAWSVKDASTDTQYF. The CDR3 nucleotides are TGTGCCTGGAGTGTTAAGGACGCTAGCACAGATACGCAGTATTTT.

The genes are TRBV18 and TRBJ1-1, with TRBD1 identical over 7 bases. Germline V gene sequence: CDR1 KGHSH, CDR2 LQKENI. This CDR3 region has 14 residues. Trimming cost V 3 bases and J 4 bases; bases outside gene matches: 5. The CDR3 here is CASSPRQGRTEAFF. The CDR3 nucleotides are TGTGCCAGCTCACCGAGACAGGGCCGCACTGAAGCTTTCTTT.

The table lists this clone with a few counts. The J gene is TRBJ1-5, the V gene TRBV18; 8 bases line up with TRBD1. The germline V gene encodes CDR1 KGHSH and CDR2 LQKENI. The CDR3 has 16 residues. V was clipped by 2 bases and J by 4 bases; unmatched bases: 7. CDR3 coding DNA: TGTGCCAGCTCACCAAACGACAGGGGAGCTAATCAGCCCCAGCATTTT. This gives the protein CASSPNDRGANQPQHF.

This clone was counted between two and nine times. The sample carries other DNA sequences with the same CDR3. V usage is TRBV18 and J usage is TRBJ2-3; unclear D gene. V shed 0 bases and J shed 0 bases, with 7 bases lying between them. CDR3 length equals 15 residues. Germline lookup yields CDR1 KGHSH and CDR2 LQKENI. The CDR3 DNA reads TGTGCCAGCTCACCACCGGGCCAGAGCACAGATACGCAGTATTTT. It is translated as CASSPPGQSTDTQYF.

The chain recombines TRBV5-1 with TRBJ2-5, with 8 bases matching TRBD2. V gave up 0 bases and J gave up 3 bases; unmatched junction bases: 7. CDR3 length: 16 amino acids. The germline V gene has CDR1 SGHRS and CDR2 YFSETQ. Here the CDR3 reads CASSLGAGRAEETQYF. CDR3 in DNA: TGCGCCAGCAGCTTGGGAGCCGGGAGGGCCGAAGAGACCCAGTACTTC.

The chain couples TRBV11-2 to TRBJ2-5; weak D call: TRBD2 (6 bases). Germline CDR1 is SGHAT and CDR2 is FQNNGV. The CDR3 runs to 14 residues. V shed 4 bases and J shed 4 bases, with 13 bases lying between them. CDR3 loop: CASSYLGGRETQYF. The CDR3 coding sequence is TGTGCCAGCAGCTACCTTGGGGGGAGAGAGACCCAGTACTTC. The whole variable domain, filled in from reference TRBV11-2 and TRBJ2-5, reads EAGVAQSPRYKIIEKRQSVAFWCNPISGHATLYWYQQILGQGPKLLIQFQNNGVVDDSQLPKDRFSAERLKGVDSTLKIQPAKLEDSAVYLCASSYLGGRETQYFGPGTRLLVL.

This clone occurred a few times. This sequence joins TRBV4-3 and TRBJ2-1, with 9 bases fitting TRBD2. Germline V gene data show CDR1 as LGHNA and CDR2 as YSLEER. CDR3 length: 16 amino acids. The V and J ends lost 4 bases and 1 base, in that order; junction bases with no gene match: 5. CDR3 coding DNA: TGCGCCAGCAGCCGATTGGCGGGGGGGTCCTACAATGAGCAGTTCTTC. Translation: CASSRLAGGSYNEQFF.

The table lists this clone with many counts. CDR3 in DNA: TGTGCCAGCAGCCAAGATACAAACTATGGCTACACCTTC. Translated: CASSQDTNYGYTF. The chain combines TRBV14 with TRBJ1-2; D is uncertain. CDR3 size: 13 residues. Germline CDR1 is SGHDN and CDR2 is FVKESK. V was cut by 0 bases and J by 2 bases, with 4 bases left in between.

This clone was counted a few times. The chain couples TRBV7-2 to TRBJ1-2; 9 nucleotides match TRBD1. Germline CDR1 SGHTA, CDR2 FQGNSA. The length of the CDR3 is 13 residues. Germline trimming cut 5 bases from V and 6 bases from J; bases unmatched to any gene: 4. CDR3 nucleotide sequence: TGTGCCAGCAGCCCGGGACAGGGAGATGGCTACACCTTC. This gives the protein CASSPGQGDGYTF.

This clone has only a few counts. This chain joins TRBV9 and TRBJ2-1, with D possibly TRBD2 on 6 matching bases. Germline CDR1 SGDLS, CDR2 YYNGEE. The CDR3 sequence is 16 residues long. V lost 4 bases and J lost 1, with 15 bases in between. CDR3 nucleotides: TGTGCCAGCAGCCCACCTCCGGAGGGATCCTACAATGAGCAGTTCTTC. This codes for CASSPPPEGSYNEQFF.

In this sample, this clone turned up once. The V and J genes are TRBV9 and TRBJ1-1, with D possibly matching TRBD1 (5 bases). Trimming removed 6 bases from V and 4 bases from J, with 13 bases in between. The V gene's germline CDR1 is SGDLS and CDR2 YYNGEE. The CDR3 spans 13 residues. CDR3 sequence (DNA): TGTGCCAGCACCTCCCGGGGGGGCACTGAAGCTTTCTTT. This encodes CASTSRGGTEAFF.

This chain connects TRBV5-1 to TRBJ2-1; no firm D call. Germline lookup yields CDR1 SGHRS and CDR2 YFSETQ. Trimming pared 1 base from V and 3 bases from J, leaving 8 bases between. This CDR3 has 14 residues. The CDR3: CASSLRPDYNEQFF. The CDR3 DNA follows: TGCGCCAGCAGCTTGAGACCCGACTACAATGAGCAGTTCTTC.

V usage is TRBV4-1 and J usage is TRBJ2-7; D is ambiguous. The CDR3 sequence is 14 residues long. V dropped 0 bases and J dropped 3 bases, with 9 bases sitting between them. The germline gives CDR1 MGHRA, CDR2 YSYEKL. CDR3 sequence reads: CASSQDVRSYEQYF. In nucleotides, the CDR3 is TGCGCCAGCAGCCAAGATGTTCGCAGCTACGAGCAGTACTTC.

As to this clone: Distinct nucleotide sequences in the sample also encode this CDR3. The gene calls are TRBV9 and TRBJ2-1, with 11 bases that match TRBD2. The CDR3 extends over 15 amino acids. Germline CDR1 is SGDLS and CDR2 is YYNGEE. The V and J ends lost 3 bases and 2 bases, in that order; junction bases with no gene match: 1. CDR3 coding DNA: TGTGCCAGCAGCGCTAGCGGGGGGCCCTACAATGAGCAGTTCTTC. Translating it yields CASSASGGPYNEQFF.

This clone was seen a single time. The chain combines TRBV27 with TRBJ1-6; D perhaps matches TRBD1 (6 bases). CDR1 is MNHEY, CDR2 SMNVEV, per germline (reference sequence). This CDR3 comprises 16 residues. V was trimmed by 6 bases and J by 0 bases, leaving 12 bases between them. The chain's CDR3 is CASRYTGSSYNSPLHF. The CDR3 nucleotides are TGTGCCAGCAGGTACACAGGGAGCTCCTATAATTCACCCCTCCACTTT.

This chain links TRBV29-1 with TRBJ2-7; D is unresolved. This CDR3 has 11 residues. The V gene lost 5 bases and the J gene lost 2 bases, with 7 bases spanning the gap. In germline, CDR1 is SQVTM, CDR2 ANQGSEA. The CDR3 DNA sequence: TGCAGCGTTAAAGGCACCTACGAGCAGTACTTC. Encoded protein: CSVKGTYEQYF.

The genes are TRBV9 and TRBJ2-3; weak D call: TRBD1 (5 bases). The CDR3 runs 14 residues. In germline, CDR1 is SGDLS, CDR2 YYNGEE. The ends were cut back, 0 bases at V and 2 bases at J, with 7 bases in the middle. CDR3 DNA sequence: TGTGCCAGCAGCGTAGAAGGGGTCACAGATACGCAGTATTTT. Its protein product is CASSVEGVTDTQYF. The whole variable domain, filled in from reference TRBV9 and TRBJ2-3, reads DSGVTQTPKHLITATGQRVTLRCSPRSGDLSVYWYQQSLDQGLQFLIQYYNGEERAKGNILERFSAQQFPDLHSELNLSSLELGDSALYFCASSVEGVTDTQYFGPGTRLTVL.

The sample holds a few counts of this clone. The V and J genes are TRBV11-2 and TRBJ2-7, with TRBD1 matching 8 bases. The CDR3 sequence is 14 residues long. Germline CDR1 reads SGHAT; CDR2 reads FQNNGV. V gave up 5 bases and J gave up 1 base; unmatched junction bases: 4. CDR3 nucleotides: TGTGCCAGCAGCGCTCGACAGGGGTCCTACGAGCAGTACTTC. It encodes CASSARQGSYEQYF.